Each of the 21 T cell receptor beta chains below was sequenced from the same sample in a study of early T cells in non-severe SARS-CoV-2 infection. Via MiXCR, TCRdb re-called the 5' RACE reads, giving one row per CDR3 protein. Of approximately 75,000 distinct CDR3 sequences listed, roughly 15% are singletons. The sample here was whole blood, taken at baseline. The receptors originated from an adult who was a healthcare worker with PCR-confirmed SARS-CoV-2 infection or an uninfected control (not recorded which).

The V gene is TRBV28, the J gene TRBJ2-5, with D perhaps being TRBD1 or TRBD2 (5 bases each). The CDR3 is 13 amino acids. Looked up from germline, CDR1 is MDHEN and CDR2 is SYDVKM. The V gene lost 4 bases and the J gene lost 13 bases, with 19 bases spanning the gap. CDR3 nucleotides: TGTGCCAGCAGTTCTTCCCGAGGGACCCGGCCGTACTTC. Its protein is CASSSSRGTRPYF.

The chain combines TRBV2 with TRBJ2-1; 9 nucleotides match TRBD1. The V gene end was trimmed by 11 bases and the J gene end by 2 bases; junction bases not matched to a gene: 7. CDR3 length: 14 residues. The germline CDR1 and CDR2 sequences are SNHLY and FYNNEI. CDR3 region: CAGDRDRAYNEQFF. Here the CDR3 DNA reads TGTGCCGGAGACCGGGACAGGGCCTACAATGAGCAGTTCTTC. The variable domain in full, with the rest retrieved from reference TRBV2 and TRBJ2-1, is EPEVTQTPSHQVTQMGQEVILRCVPISNHLYFYWYRQILGQKVEFLVSFYNNEISEKSEIFDDQFSVERPDGSNFTLKIRSTKLEDSAMYFCAGDRDRAYNEQFFGPGTRLTVL.

This clonotype was seen more than once but under ten times. This chain links TRBV7-2 with TRBJ2-5; 12 bases line up with TRBD2. Germline trimming cut 4 bases from V and 0 bases from J; bases unmatched to any gene: 3. CDR1 is SGHTA, CDR2 FQGNSA, per germline. This CDR3 region has 16 residues. CDR3 nucleotides: TGTGCCAGCAGCTCGACTAGCGGGAGCTACCAAGAGACCCAGTACTTC. Encoded protein: CASSSTSGSYQETQYF.

There are a few counts of this clonotype. The genes are TRBV12-3 or TRBV12-4 and TRBJ2-3, with D perhaps given as TRBD1 or TRBD2 (6 bases each). CDR3 length: 15 amino acids. V was pared by 5 bases and J by 5 bases, with 17 bases between. This chain's CDR3 is CASSPAGGGGDTQYF. The CDR3 DNA is TGTGCCAGCAGTCCGGCCGGGGGCGGCGGAGATACGCAGTATTTT.

Note on this clonotype: An end of the junction differs from the germline gene, which may be a read error. The chain recombines TRBV7-8 with TRBJ2-5; unclear D gene. The CDR3 has 12 residues. Looked up from germline, CDR1 is SGHVS and CDR2 is FQNEAQ. CDR3 bases: TGTGCCAGCAGCTTAGCGCAAGACACCCAGTACTTC. Its protein product is CASSLAQDTQYF.

This clonotype appeared a few times. The gene calls are TRBV18 and TRBJ2-2, with D perhaps matching TRBD1 or TRBD2 (5 bases each). Between the trimmed V and J ends, which lost 2 bases and 4 bases, there was a span of 8 bases. This CDR3 contains 14 residues. Germline lookup yields CDR1 KGHSH and CDR2 LQKENI. CDR3 amino acids: CASSPMRGTGELFF. CDR3 DNA sequence: TGTGCCAGCTCACCAATGAGGGGCACCGGGGAGCTGTTTTTT.

In its sample, this clonotype was seen a few times. V usage is TRBV29-1 and J usage is TRBJ2-3; TRBD1 aligns across 8 bases. The CDR3 covers 14 residues. V dropped 4 bases and J dropped 8; count of bases not matched to a gene: 11. Germline V gene sequence: CDR1 SQVTM, CDR2 ANQGSEA. CDR3 bases: TGCAGCGTTGTACGGGGACAGGAGTCTAGTACGCAGTATTTT. Protein: CSVVRGQESSTQYF.

This clonotype was detected a few times. V usage is TRBV5-1 and J usage is TRBJ1-2; D not certain. Germline V gene sequence: CDR1 SGHRS, CDR2 YFSETQ. The V gene lost 5 bases and the J gene lost 4 bases, with 12 bases spanning the gap. This CDR3 spans 13 amino acids. The CDR3 loop reads CASSRSDSYGYTF. For the CDR3, the DNA is TGCGCCAGCAGTCGGAGTGATAGCTATGGCTACACCTTC. The whole variable domain, filled in from reference TRBV5-1 and TRBJ1-2, reads KAGVTQTPRYLIKTRGQQVTLSCSPISGHRSVSWYQQTPGQGLQFLFEYFSETQRNKGNFPGRFSGRQFSNSRSEMNVSTLELGDSALYLCASSRSDSYGYTFGSGTRLTVV.

This clonotype turned up a few times. This chain uses TRBV28 with TRBJ2-1; 11 bases line up with TRBD2. V shed 2 bases and J 0 bases; nucleotides not matched to a gene: 9. The CDR3 has 19 amino acids. Germline V CDR1 and CDR2: MDHEN, SYDVKM. The CDR3 spells CASSLGGSGRVSSYNEQFF. Written as DNA, the CDR3 is TGTGCCAGCAGTTTAGGCGGTAGCGGGAGGGTTAGCTCCTACAATGAGCAGTTCTTC.

The CDR3 loop reads CASKLDPGGYEQYF. CDR3 sequence (DNA): TGTGCCAGCAAACTCGATCCGGGGGGCTACGAGCAGTACTTC. The chain is built from TRBV6-6 and TRBJ2-7, with 7 positions matching TRBD2. CDR1 is MNHNY and CDR2 is SVGAGI in the germline V gene (reference sequence). The CDR3 is made up of 14 amino acids. Trimming at V came to 7 bases and at J to 3 bases, leaving 9 bases not matched to a gene.

A few counts support this clonotype. One end of the junction does not line up with germline, which may come from a read error. The chain couples TRBV18 to TRBJ1-2; 9 nucleotides agree with TRBD1. The CDR3 is made up of 13 amino acids. Germline CDR1 reads KGHSH; CDR2 reads LQKENI. Here the CDR3 DNA reads TGTGCCAGCTCACCGGGACAGGGCGCATGGTTGGCCTTC. Amino acid sequence: CASSPGQGAWLAF.

The genes are TRBV11-2 and TRBJ2-1; tentatively, D is TRBD2 (6 bases). CDR1 is SGHAT and CDR2 is FQNNGV in the germline V gene. Trimming removed 1 base from V and 3 bases from J, with 10 bases in between. The CDR3 has 15 residues. CDR3: CASSLGGGNYNEQFF. The CDR3 region has the DNA TGTGCCAGCAGCTTAGGGGGCGGGAACTACAATGAGCAGTTCTTC.

This chain connects TRBV10-2 to TRBJ1-1, with D perhaps TRBD1 (5 bases). There are 12 residues in the CDR3. V lost 2 bases, J lost 6 bases, and 7 bases lay in between. Germline values: CDR1 WSHSY, CDR2 SAAADI. CDR3 protein: CASSEGGSEAFF. The CDR3, as DNA: TGCGCCAGCAGTGAGGGGGGGTCTGAAGCTTTCTTT.

This clonotype was picked up many times. The chain recombines TRBV5-5 with TRBJ2-3, with no clear D. V was trimmed by 1 base and J by 2 bases, leaving 5 bases between them. CDR1 and CDR2 (germline): SGHKS, YYEKEE (reference sequence). This CDR3 spans 13 amino acids. The CDR3 spells CASSLRSTDTQYF. In DNA, the CDR3 is TGTGCCAGCAGCTTGAGGTCCACAGATACGCAGTATTTT.

Note on this clonotype: This may stem from a read error, because a much larger clone lies one nucleotide away. As DNA, the CDR3 is TGTGCCAGCAGCCAAACCGGAGGCTCTGAAGCTTTCTTT. It codes for CASSQTGGSEAFF. The chain employs TRBV3-1 and TRBJ1-1; no reliable D call. Trimming removed 2 bases at V and 6 bases at J, with 10 bases between. CDR3 length: 13 residues. CDR1 is LGHDT, CDR2 YNNKEL, per germline (reference sequence).

This clonotype has ten or more counts. The chain's CDR3 is CAIRTGTGDNEQFF. The CDR3 coding sequence is TGTGCCATCAGGACCGGGACAGGGGACAATGAGCAGTTCTTC. The V and J genes are TRBV10-3 and TRBJ2-1; TRBD1 agrees at 10 bases. The CDR3 is 14 amino acids. V lost 6 bases, J lost 5 bases, and 4 bases stayed unmatched. CDR1 is ENHRY, CDR2 SYGVKD, per germline.

V is TRBV7-9 and J is TRBJ1-3; no firm D call. The CDR3 spans 17 residues. CDR1 is SEHNR and CDR2 is FQNEAQ in the germline V gene (reference sequence). V was shortened by 4 bases and J by 2 bases, with 18 bases between the two germline ends. CDR3 sequence reads: CASSSRVFGQAGNTIYF. CDR3 nucleotides: TGTGCCAGCAGCTCTCGAGTTTTCGGGCAAGCTGGAAACACCATATATTTT.

Ten or more counts support this clonotype. The V gene is TRBV27, the J gene TRBJ2-7, with D perhaps matching TRBD2 (5 bases). The V and J ends lost 4 bases and 2 bases respectively, with 18 bases between them. The CDR3 spans 16 residues. Germline CDR1 and CDR2: MNHEY and SMNVEV (reference sequence). Here the CDR3 reads CASSSSAGSLTYEQYF. Written as DNA, the CDR3 is TGTGCCAGCAGTTCAAGTGCGGGCTCCCTGACCTACGAGCAGTACTTC.

Only a few counts were recorded for this clonotype. V usage is TRBV5-4 and J usage is TRBJ2-3; D not resolved. Germline V CDR1 and CDR2: SGHNT, YYREEE (reference sequence). The CDR3 covers 13 residues. Deletions cut 4 bases from V and 2 bases from J, with 8 bases between. The CDR3 spells CASSPGTTDTQYF. The CDR3 nucleotides read TGTGCCAGCAGCCCTGGAACCACAGATACGCAGTATTTT.

This clonotype was recorded a few times. The chain carries TRBV7-9 and TRBJ2-2, with 11 bases that match TRBD2. Germline-derived CDR1 and CDR2 are SEHNR and FQNEAQ (reference sequence). V trimming: 5 bases; J trimming: 4 bases; junction bases outside the gene matches: 12. This CDR3 has 18 amino acids. The CDR3 here is CASSPFSGRAIGTGELFF. The CDR3 DNA reads as TGTGCCAGCAGCCCCTTTAGCGGGAGGGCCATCGGCACCGGGGAGCTGTTTTTT.

The chain carries TRBV28 and TRBJ2-1; tentative D call: TRBD2 (6 bases). The CDR3 loop spans 14 amino acids. The V gene's germline CDR1 is MDHEN and CDR2 SYDVKM. Trimming stripped 3 bases from V and 4 bases from J, with 10 bases between. The CDR3 spells CASSLRGGYNEQFF. For the CDR3, the DNA is TGTGCCAGCAGTTTGCGGGGCGGGTACAATGAGCAGTTCTTC. Complete variable domain (other parts from reference TRBV28 and TRBJ2-1): DVKVTQSSRYLVKRTGEKVFLECVQDMDHENMFWYRQDPGLGLRLIYFSYDVKMKEKGDIPEGYSVSREKKERFSLILESASTNQTSMYLCASSLRGGYNEQFFGPGTRLTVL.